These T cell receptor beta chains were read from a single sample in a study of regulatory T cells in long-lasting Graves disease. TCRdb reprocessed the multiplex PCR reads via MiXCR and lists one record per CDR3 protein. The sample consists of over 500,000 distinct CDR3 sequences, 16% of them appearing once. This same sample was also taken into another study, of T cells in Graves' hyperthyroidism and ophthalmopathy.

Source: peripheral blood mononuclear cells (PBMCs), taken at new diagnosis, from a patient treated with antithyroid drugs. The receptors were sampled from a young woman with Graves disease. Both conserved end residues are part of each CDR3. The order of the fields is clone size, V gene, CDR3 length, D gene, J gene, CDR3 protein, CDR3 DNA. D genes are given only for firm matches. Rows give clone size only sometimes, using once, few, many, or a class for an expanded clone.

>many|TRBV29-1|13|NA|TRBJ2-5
CSVGFVASETQYF
TGCAGCGTTGGGTTCGTAGCGTCGGAGACCCAGTACTTC
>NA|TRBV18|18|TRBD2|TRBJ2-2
CASSPRLAGDTNTGELFF
TGTGCCAGCTCACCACGGCTAGCGGGAGACACGAACACCGGGGAGCTGTTTTTT
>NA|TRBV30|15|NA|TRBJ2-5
CAWITRRGKQETQYF
TGTGCCTGGATTACTCGTCGGGGCAAACAAGAGACCCAGTACTTC
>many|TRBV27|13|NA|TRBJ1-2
CASSLQGVGGYTF
TGTGCCAGCAGTTTACAAGGGGTTGGCGGCTACACCTTC
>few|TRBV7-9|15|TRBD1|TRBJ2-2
CASSGQGLFTGELFF
TGTGCCAGCAGCGGACAGGGTCTGTTCACCGGGGAGCTGTTTTTT
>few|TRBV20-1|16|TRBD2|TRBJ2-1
CSARGLAGETYNEQFF
TGCAGTGCTAGAGGACTAGCGGGAGAGACCTACAATGAGCAGTTCTTC
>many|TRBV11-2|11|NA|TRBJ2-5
CASSLDQTQYF
TGTGCCAGCAGCTTAGATCAGACCCAGTACTTC
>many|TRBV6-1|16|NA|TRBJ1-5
CASSEHWPEFNQPQHF
TGTGCCAGCAGTGAACATTGGCCGGAGTTTAATCAGCCCCAGCATTTT
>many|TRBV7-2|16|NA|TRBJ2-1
CASSLVSGRQGGEQFF
TGTGCCAGCAGCTTAGTATCCGGTCGACAGGGAGGGGAGCAGTTCTTC
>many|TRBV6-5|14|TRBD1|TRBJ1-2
CASSYSTGTYGYTF
TGTGCCAGCAGTTACTCGACAGGGACCTATGGCTACACCTTC
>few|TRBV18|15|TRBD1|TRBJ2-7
CASSLIRQGSYEQYF
TGTGCCAGCTCACTAATTCGACAGGGCTCCTACGAGCAGTACTTC
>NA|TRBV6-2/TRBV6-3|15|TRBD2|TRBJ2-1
CASLSPSGGYNEQFF
TGTGCCAGCCTGTCGCCTAGCGGGGGTTACAATGAGCAGTTCTTC
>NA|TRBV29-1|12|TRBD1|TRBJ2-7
CSVRTGTGEQYF
TGCAGCGTTCGGACAGGGACTGGCGAGCAGTACTTC
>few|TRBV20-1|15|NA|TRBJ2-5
CSARDISGSQETQYF
TGCAGTGCTAGAGACATCAGCGGATCACAAGAGACCCAGTACTTC
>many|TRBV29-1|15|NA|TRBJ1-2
CSVEDAPGASYGYTF
TGCAGCGTTGAAGATGCTCCGGGGGCCAGCTATGGCTACACCTTC
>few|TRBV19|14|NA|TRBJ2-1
CASSIEPFAGEQFF
TGTGCCAGTAGTATAGAGCCCTTTGCTGGTGAGCAGTTCTTC
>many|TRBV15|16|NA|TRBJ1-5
CATSRDDGGAYQPQHF
TGTGCCACCAGCAGAGATGATGGGGGGGCCTATCAGCCCCAGCATTTT
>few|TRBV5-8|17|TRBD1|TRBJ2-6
CASSRGQVISGANVLTF
TGTGCCAGCAGCAGGGGACAGGTGATCTCTGGGGCCAACGTCCTGACTTTC
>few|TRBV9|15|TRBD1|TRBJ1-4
CASGQGAGVGEKLFF
TGTGCCAGCGGGCAGGGGGCAGGGGTCGGTGAAAAACTGTTTTTT
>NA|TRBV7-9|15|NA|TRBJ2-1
CASSFPGDSYNEQFF
TGTGCCAGCAGCTTTCCCGGGGACTCCTACAATGAGCAGTTCTTC
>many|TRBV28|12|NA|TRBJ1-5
CASVKGNQPQHF
TGTGCCAGCGTCAAGGGCAATCAGCCCCAGCATTTT
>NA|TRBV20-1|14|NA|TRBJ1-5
CSAPSGLTNQPQHF
TGCAGTGCTCCCAGTGGTCTCACCAATCAGCCCCAGCATTTT
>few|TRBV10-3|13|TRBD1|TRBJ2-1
CASRQGMGNEQFF
TGTGCCAGCCGACAGGGGATGGGCAATGAGCAGTTCTTC
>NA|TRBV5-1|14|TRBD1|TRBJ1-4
CASSSSGQGTQLFF
TGCGCCAGCAGCTCGTCGGGACAGGGCACGCAACTGTTTTTT
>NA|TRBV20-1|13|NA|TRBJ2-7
CSALSGPSYEQYF
TGCAGTGCTCTTTCCGGGCCCTCCTACGAGCAGTACTTC
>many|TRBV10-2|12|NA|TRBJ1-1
CASRDGGTEAFF
TGCGCCAGCAGGGATGGGGGAACTGAAGCTTTCTTT
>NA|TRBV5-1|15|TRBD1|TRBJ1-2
CASSDPQGGNYGYTF
TGCGCCAGCAGCGACCCGCAGGGGGGGAACTATGGCTACACCTTC
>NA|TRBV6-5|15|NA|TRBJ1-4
CASSYSLSHNEKLFF
TGTGCCAGCAGTTACTCTTTGAGTCATAATGAAAAACTGTTTTTT
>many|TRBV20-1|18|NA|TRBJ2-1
CSARAGGGGSISYNEQFF
TGCAGTGCTAGAGCGGGTGGTGGCGGGTCCATATCCTACAATGAGCAGTTCTTC
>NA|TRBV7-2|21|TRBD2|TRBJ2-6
CASSLYAPGLAGVSGANVLTF
TGTGCCAGCAGCTTATATGCCCCTGGACTAGCGGGAGTCTCGGGGGCCAACGTCCTGACTTTC
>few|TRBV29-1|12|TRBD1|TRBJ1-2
CSTGQGGGGYTF
TGCAGCACAGGACAGGGCGGAGGAGGCTACACCTTC
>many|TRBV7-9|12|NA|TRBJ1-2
CASQDTSYGYTF
TGTGCCAGCCAGGACACCAGCTATGGCTACACCTTC
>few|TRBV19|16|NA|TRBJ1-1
CASSTRQVIMNTEAFF
TGTGCCAGTAGTACAAGACAGGTAATCATGAACACTGAAGCTTTCTTT
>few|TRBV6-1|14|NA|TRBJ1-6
CAASGPNHNSPLHF
TGTGCCGCCTCTGGACCGAACCATAATTCACCCCTCCACTTT
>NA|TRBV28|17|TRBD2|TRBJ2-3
CASSLGGTSGRVNTQYF
TGTGCCAGCAGTTTAGGTGGGACTAGCGGGAGAGTAAATACGCAGTATTTT
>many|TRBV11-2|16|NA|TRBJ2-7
CASSLGGTASSYEQYF
TGTGCCAGCAGCTTAGGGGGGACTGCGAGCTCCTACGAGCAGTACTTC
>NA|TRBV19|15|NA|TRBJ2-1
CASSMSGRNYNEQFF
TGTGCCAGTAGTATGTCGGGACGGAACTACAATGAGCAGTTCTTC
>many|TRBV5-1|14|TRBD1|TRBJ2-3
CASSSNRGEDTQYF
TGCGCCAGCAGCTCCAACAGGGGGGAGGATACGCAGTATTTT
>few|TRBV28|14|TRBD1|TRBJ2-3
CASSRTGSSDTQYF
TGTGCCAGCTCTAGGACAGGGTCCTCAGATACGCAGTATTTT
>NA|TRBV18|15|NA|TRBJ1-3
CASSPANTPGNTIYF
TGTGCCAGCTCACCAGCGAACACCCCTGGAAACACCATATATTTT
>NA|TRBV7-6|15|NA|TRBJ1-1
CASSLFSSENTEAFF
TGTGCCAGCAGCTTGTTCTCTTCGGAGAACACTGAAGCTTTCTTT
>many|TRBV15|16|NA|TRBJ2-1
CATSRDTGSNYNEQFF
TGTGCCACCAGCAGAGATACAGGCTCGAACTACAATGAGCAGTTCTTC
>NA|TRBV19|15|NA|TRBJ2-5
CASSIGHSDQETQYF
TGTGCCAGTAGTATAGGCCATTCCGACCAAGAGACCCAGTACTTC
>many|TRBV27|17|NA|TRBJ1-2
CASSLYAATFSNYGYTF
TGTGCCAGCAGTTTATACGCAGCTACCTTCTCCAACTATGGCTACACCTTC
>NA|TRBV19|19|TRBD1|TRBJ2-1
CASSRGTGGAGRHYNEQFF
TGTGCCAGTAGTCGCGGGACAGGGGGCGCGGGACGCCACTACAATGAGCAGTTCTTC
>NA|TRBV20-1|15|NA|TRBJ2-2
CSARAGGWVTGELFF
TGCAGTGCTAGAGCGGGCGGGTGGGTCACCGGGGAGCTGTTTTTT
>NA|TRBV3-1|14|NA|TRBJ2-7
CASSQFGTGYEQYF
TGTGCCAGCAGCCAATTCGGAACTGGCTACGAGCAGTACTTC
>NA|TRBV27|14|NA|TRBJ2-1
CASSNGGGGNEQFF
TGTGCCAGCAGCAATGGAGGAGGGGGCAATGAGCAGTTCTTC